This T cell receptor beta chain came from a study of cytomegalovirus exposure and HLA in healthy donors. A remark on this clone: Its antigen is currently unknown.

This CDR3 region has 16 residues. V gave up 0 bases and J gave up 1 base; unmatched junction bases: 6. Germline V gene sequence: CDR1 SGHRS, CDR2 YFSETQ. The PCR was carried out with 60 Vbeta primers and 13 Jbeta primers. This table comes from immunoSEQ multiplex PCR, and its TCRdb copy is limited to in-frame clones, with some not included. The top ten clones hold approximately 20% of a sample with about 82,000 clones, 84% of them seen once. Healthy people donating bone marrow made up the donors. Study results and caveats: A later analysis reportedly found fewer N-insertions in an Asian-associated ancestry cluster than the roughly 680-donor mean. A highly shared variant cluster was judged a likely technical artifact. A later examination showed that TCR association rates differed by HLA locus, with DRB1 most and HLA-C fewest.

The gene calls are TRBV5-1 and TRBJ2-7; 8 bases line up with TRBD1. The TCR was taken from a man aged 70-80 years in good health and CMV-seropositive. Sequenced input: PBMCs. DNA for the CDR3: TGCGCCAGCAGCTTGGGGGCAGGGGGCGTATCCTACGAGCAGTACTTC. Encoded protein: CASSLGAGGVSYEQYF.